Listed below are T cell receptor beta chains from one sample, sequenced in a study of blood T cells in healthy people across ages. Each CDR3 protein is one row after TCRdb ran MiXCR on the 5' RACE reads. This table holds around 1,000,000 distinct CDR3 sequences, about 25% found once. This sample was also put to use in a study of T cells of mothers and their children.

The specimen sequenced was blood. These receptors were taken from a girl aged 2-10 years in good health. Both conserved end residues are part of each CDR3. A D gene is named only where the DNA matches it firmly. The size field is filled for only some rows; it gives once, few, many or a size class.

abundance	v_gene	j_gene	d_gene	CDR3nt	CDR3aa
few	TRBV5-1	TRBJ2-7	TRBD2	TGCGCCACCCGGACTAGCACGAACTCCTACGAGCAGTACTTC	CATRTSTNSYEQYF
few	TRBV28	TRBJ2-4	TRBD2	TGTGCCAGCAGCTCGACTAGCGGGAGTTTAAACATTCAGTACTTC	CASSSTSGSLNIQYF
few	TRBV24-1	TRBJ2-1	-	TGTGCCACCACGGCGGACTCCTACAATGAGCAGTTCTTC	CATTADSYNEQFF
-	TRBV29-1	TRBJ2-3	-	TGCAGCGTTGTTGAGGGGCTTACGCAGTATTTT	CSVVEGLTQYF
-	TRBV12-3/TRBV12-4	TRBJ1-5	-	TGTGCCAGCAGCTCCGAGGACCCGGTTGGGGCCCAGCATTTT	CASSSEDPVGAQHF
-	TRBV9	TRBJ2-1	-	TGTGCCAGCAGCGCACCACATGGGGGGACTGAGGCGTCTAGCTCCTACAATGAGCAGTTCTTC	CASSAPHGGTEASSSYNEQFF
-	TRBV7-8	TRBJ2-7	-	TGTGCCAGCAGCTTAGCGGTTGGGTTCTACGAGCAGTACTTC	CASSLAVGFYEQYF
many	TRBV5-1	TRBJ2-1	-	TGCGCCAGCAGCTTACTAGCATCTGAGCAGTTCTTC	CASSLLASEQFF
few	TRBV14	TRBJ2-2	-	TGTGCCAGCAGCTCAACGGACAGATTAATCGGGGAGCTGTTTTTT	CASSSTDRLIGELFF
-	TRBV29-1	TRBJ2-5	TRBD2	TGCAGCGAGGAACCTAGCGGGAGGGCCGGAGAGACCCAGTACTTC	CSEEPSGRAGETQYF
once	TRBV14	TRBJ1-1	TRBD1	TGTGCCAGCAGCCAAGTTGGTCCCGGGACAGGGTGGAACACTGAAGCTTTCTTT	CASSQVGPGTGWNTEAFF
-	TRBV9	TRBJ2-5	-	TGTGCCAGCAAGCGTTCAGGGGAAGAGACCCAGTACTTC	CASKRSGEETQYF
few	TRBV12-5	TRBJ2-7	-	TGTGCTAGTGGTTTGGGGAGATACGAGCAGTACTTC	CASGLGRYEQYF
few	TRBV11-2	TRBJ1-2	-	TGCGCCAGCAGCCTAACCGGACGACGGACCGCTAATGGCTACACCTTC	CASSLTGRRTANGYTF
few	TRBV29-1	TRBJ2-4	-	TGCAGCGTTGAACCCCTGGGCATCGAGGGATACATTCAGTACTTC	CSVEPLGIEGYIQYF
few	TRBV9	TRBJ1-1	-	TGTGCCAGCAGCGAGGGACGGGTGAACACTGAAGCTTTCTTT	CASSEGRVNTEAFF
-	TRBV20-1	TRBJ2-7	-	TGCAGTGCAAGAAACAGGAGGTTCTTCGACGAGCAGTACTTC	CSARNRRFFDEQYF
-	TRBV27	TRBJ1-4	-	TGTGCCAGCTCTGGGGGGGACCAGCTTGGAAAACTGTTTTTT	CASSGGDQLGKLFF
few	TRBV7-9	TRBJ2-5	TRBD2	TGTGCCAGCAGCCGTCCGGGACTAACGTACCAAGAGACCCAGTACTTC	CASSRPGLTYQETQYF
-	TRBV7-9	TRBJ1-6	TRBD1	TGTGCCAGCAGCTTAATCGGGACAGAAGACACACCCCTCCACTTT	CASSLIGTEDTPLHF
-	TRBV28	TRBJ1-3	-	TGTGCCAGCAGCCCCGGACTTATCCGAAACACCATATATTTT	CASSPGLIRNTIYF
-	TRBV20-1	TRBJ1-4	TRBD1	TGCAGTGCTAGAGACGGGACAGCGAATATGGTCAATGAAAAACTGTTTTTT	CSARDGTANMVNEKLFF
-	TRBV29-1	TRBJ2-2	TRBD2	TGCAGCGTGGGAGATAAGCGGGGTGCCACCGGGGAGTTGTTTTTT	CSVGDKRGATGELFF
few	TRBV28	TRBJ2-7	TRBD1	TGTGCCAGCAGTACTTCCCGGGACAGGGTCCACAAGCAGTACTTC	CASSTSRDRVHKQYF
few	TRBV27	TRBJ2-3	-	TGTGCCAGCACCAGGGCGTTGCCTTACCTCACAGATACGCAGTATTTT	CASTRALPYLTDTQYF
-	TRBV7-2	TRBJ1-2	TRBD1	TGTGCCAGCAGCTTAGCGAAGGGGGCAGCTAACTATGGCTACACCTTC	CASSLAKGAANYGYTF
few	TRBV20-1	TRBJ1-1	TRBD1	TGCAGTGCTGGGACAGCCTTTCTCCGGATGAACACTGAAGCTTTCTTT	CSAGTAFLRMNTEAFF
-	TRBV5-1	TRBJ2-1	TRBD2	TGCGCCAGCAGCTTTGCTAGCGGACCTAGCTCCTACAATGAGCAGTTCTTC	CASSFASGPSSYNEQFF
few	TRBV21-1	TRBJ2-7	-	TGTGCCAGCAGCAAATTCACCTCAGACCATTCCTACGAGCAGTACTTC	CASSKFTSDHSYEQYF
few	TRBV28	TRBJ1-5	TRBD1	TGTGCCAGCACTCCTTTGACAGGGGACATGGATCAGCCCCAGCATTTT	CASTPLTGDMDQPQHF
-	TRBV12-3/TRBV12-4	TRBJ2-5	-	TGTGCCAGCAGTCCCAGAGGTTTAGAAGAGACCCAGTACTTC	CASSPRGLEETQYF
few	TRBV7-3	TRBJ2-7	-	TGTGCCAGCAGCTTAACAGGAGGGATTGGCTACGAGCAGTACTTC	CASSLTGGIGYEQYF
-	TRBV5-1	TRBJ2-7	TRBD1	TGCGCCAGCAGCTTGTCTTGGGACAGAAGCTACGAGCAGTACTTC	CASSLSWDRSYEQYF
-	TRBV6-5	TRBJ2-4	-	TGTGCCAGCAGTTACTCAGGTCCGGGGTGGGGGGCCAAAAACATTCAGTACTTC	CASSYSGPGWGAKNIQYF
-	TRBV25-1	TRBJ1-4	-	TGTGCCAGCAGTGAGGGGGACCTGGGAGATGAAAAACTGTTTTTT	CASSEGDLGDEKLFF
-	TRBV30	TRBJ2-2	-	TGTGCCTGGACAGGGAACCCCGCGAACACCGGGGAGCTGTTTTTT	CAWTGNPANTGELFF
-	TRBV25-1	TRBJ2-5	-	TGTGCCAGCAGTGCATCATCCGAGACCCAGTACTTC	CASSASSETQYF
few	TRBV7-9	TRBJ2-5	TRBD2	TGTGCCAGCAGCTCTAGCGGGGGCCCGGCCATTGGGACCCAGTACTTC	CASSSSGGPAIGTQYF
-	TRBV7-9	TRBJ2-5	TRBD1	TGTGCCAGCAGCTCTTTGAACCGACAGGGTGGTCAAGAGACCCAGTACTTC	CASSSLNRQGGQETQYF
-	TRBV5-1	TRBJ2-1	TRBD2	TGCGCCAGCAGCTTGTCATTGGTAACTAGCGGGGACCATAAGCAGTTCTTC	CASSLSLVTSGDHKQFF
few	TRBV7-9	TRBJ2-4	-	TGTGCCAGCAGCCCACGTCCGCTAGTAGCCAAAAACATTCAGTACTTC	CASSPRPLVAKNIQYF
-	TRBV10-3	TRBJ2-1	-	TGTGCCATCAGCTCCGGGACCGTAGACTTCTCCTACAATGAGCAGTTCTTC	CAISSGTVDFSYNEQFF
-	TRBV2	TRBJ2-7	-	TGTGCCGGCAGTCCCTCTCCAGCCGACGCCTACGAGCAGTACTTC	CAGSPSPADAYEQYF
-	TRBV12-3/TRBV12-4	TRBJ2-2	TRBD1	TGTGCCAGCAGTGACAGACAGGGGTCGTATTTAGGAACCGGGGAGCTGTTTTTT	CASSDRQGSYLGTGELFF
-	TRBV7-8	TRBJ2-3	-	TGTGCCAGCAGCTTTGATCTAATTGGCACAGATACGCAGTATTTT	CASSFDLIGTDTQYF
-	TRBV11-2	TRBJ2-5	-	TGTGCCAGCAGCCCTTCTGGGGGCTGGGAGACCCAGTACTTC	CASSPSGGWETQYF
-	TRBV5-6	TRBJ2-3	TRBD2	TGTGCCAGCAGCTTACGGGTTTCGGGGACTACCCAAACAGATACGCAGTATTTT	CASSLRVSGTTQTDTQYF
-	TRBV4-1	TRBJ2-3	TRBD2	TGCGCCAGCAGCCCCGGGACTAGCGGGGACACAGATACGCAGTATTTT	CASSPGTSGDTDTQYF
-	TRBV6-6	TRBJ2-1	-	TGTGCCAGCAGTTCCCGATGGGACAATGAGCAGTTCTTC	CASSSRWDNEQFF
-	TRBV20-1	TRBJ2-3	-	TGCAGTGCTACTAACCGGAGGGATACGCAGTATTTT	CSATNRRDTQYF
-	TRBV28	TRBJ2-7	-	TGTGCCAGCAGCGCCTTGGTAGTGGTAGACGAGCAGTACTTC	CASSALVVVDEQYF
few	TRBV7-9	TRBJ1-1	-	TGTGCCAGCAGCTTAGAGGTGCCTCGGGCTTTCTTT	CASSLEVPRAFF
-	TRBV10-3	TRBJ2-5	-	TGTGCCATCAGTGATGGGACACGCCAAGAGACCCAGTACTTC	CAISDGTRQETQYF
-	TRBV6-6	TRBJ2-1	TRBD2	TGTGCCAGCAGACCGCTAGCGGGAGGGCCGCATGAGCAGTTCTTC	CASRPLAGGPHEQFF
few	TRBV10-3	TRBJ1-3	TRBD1	TGTGCCATCAGTGCGGGGACAGAGGGCTCTGGAAACACCATATATTTT	CAISAGTEGSGNTIYF
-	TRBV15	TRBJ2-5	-	TGTGCCACCAGCAGGGACCCATCTAATCAAGAGACCCAGTACTTC	CATSRDPSNQETQYF
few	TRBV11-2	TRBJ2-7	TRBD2	TGTGCCAGCAGCTCCGGGACGACTAGCGGTGAATACGAGCAGTACTTC	CASSSGTTSGEYEQYF
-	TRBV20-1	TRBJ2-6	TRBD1	TGCAGTGCTAGAGTACAGGGGGCTGGGGCCAACGTCCTGACTTTC	CSARVQGAGANVLTF
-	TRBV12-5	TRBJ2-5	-	TGTGCTAGTGGCCCGGGGGTCGGGACAAGACAAGAGACCCAGTACTTC	CASGPGVGTRQETQYF
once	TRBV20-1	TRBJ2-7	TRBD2	TGCAGTGCCTCTCCGGGACTAGAGCTCTACGAGCAGTACTTC	CSASPGLELYEQYF